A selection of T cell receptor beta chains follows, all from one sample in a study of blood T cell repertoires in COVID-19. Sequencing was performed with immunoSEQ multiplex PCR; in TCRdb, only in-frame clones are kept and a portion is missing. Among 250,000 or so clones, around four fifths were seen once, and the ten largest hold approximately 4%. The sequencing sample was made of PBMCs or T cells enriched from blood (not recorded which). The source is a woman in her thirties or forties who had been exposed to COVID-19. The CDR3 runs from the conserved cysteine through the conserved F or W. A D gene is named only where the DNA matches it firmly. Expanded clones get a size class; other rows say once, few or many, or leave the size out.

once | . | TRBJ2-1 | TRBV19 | TGTGCCAGTAGCCCTAGTGTGTACAATGAGCAGTTCTTC | CASSPSVYNEQFF
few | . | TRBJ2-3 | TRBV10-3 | TGTGCCATCAGTTCCCAGAGGGATACGCAGTATTTT | CAISSQRDTQYF
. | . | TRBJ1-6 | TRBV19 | TGTGCCAGTAGTATCGGGGATTCACCCCTCCACTTT | CASSIGDSPLHF
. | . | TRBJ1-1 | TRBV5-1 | TGCGCCAGCAGCTTGAGCCAGGTCACTGAAGCTTTCTTT | CASSLSQVTEAFF
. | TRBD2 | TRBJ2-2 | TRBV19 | TGTGCCAGTAGTATTCTTCAGCGGGGATCCGGGGAGCTGTTTTTT | CASSILQRGSGELFF
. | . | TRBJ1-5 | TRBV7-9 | TGTGCCAGCAGCCCGGGGGGGGTTAGCGACTATCAGCCCCAGCATTTT | CASSPGGVSDYQPQHF
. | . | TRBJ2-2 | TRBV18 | TGTGCCAGCTCACTGGAGTACCTGAACACCGGGGAGCTGTTTTTT | CASSLEYLNTGELFF
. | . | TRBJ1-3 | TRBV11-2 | TGTGCCAGCAGCTTAGCCGGTTCTGGAAACACCATATATTTT | CASSLAGSGNTIYF
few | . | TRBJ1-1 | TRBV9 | TGTGCCAGCAGCGTAGGCACAGGGACTGAAGCTTTCTTT | CASSVGTGTEAFF
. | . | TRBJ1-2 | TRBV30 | TGTGCCTGGAGTCCGGGAGGGTGGGGCGAATATGGCTACACCTTC | CAWSPGGWGEYGYTF
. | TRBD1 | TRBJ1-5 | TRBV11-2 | TGTGCCAGCAGCTCGGGACAGGGGCATCAGCCCCAGCATTTT | CASSSGQGHQPQHF
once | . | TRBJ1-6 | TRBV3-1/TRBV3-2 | TGTGCCAGCAGCCAAGAAGAAAGCCTTCCGAGGTCACCCCTCCACTTT | CASSQEESLPRSPLHF
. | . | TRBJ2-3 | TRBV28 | TGTGCCAGCAGTAAACCCCGAAAGAGCGCAGATACGCAGTATTTT | CASSKPRKSADTQYF
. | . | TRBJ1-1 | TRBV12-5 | TGTGCTAGTGGTTTGGTACACCCAGTCACGAACACTGAAGCTTTCTTT | CASGLVHPVTNTEAFF
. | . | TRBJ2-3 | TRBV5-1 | TGCGCCAGCAGGCCTCAGGGTCTTGATACAGATACGCAGTATTTT | CASRPQGLDTDTQYF
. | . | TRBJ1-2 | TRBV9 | TGTGCCAGCAGCGCGGCCGGAGCTCAGGGAGGCTACACCTTC | CASSAAGAQGGYTF
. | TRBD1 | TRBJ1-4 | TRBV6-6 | TGTGCCAGCAGCGGCGGACAGGGGAATGAAAAACTGTTTTTT | CASSGGQGNEKLFF
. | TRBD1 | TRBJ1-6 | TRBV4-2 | TGTGCCAGCAGCCAAGGATTGGGACAGGTCACCTCACCCCTCCACTTT | CASSQGLGQVTSPLHF
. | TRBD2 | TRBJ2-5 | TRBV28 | TGTGCCAGCAGCCAACTTAGCGGGGGGGAGACCCAGTACTTC | CASSQLSGGETQYF
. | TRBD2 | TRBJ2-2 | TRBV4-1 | TGCGCCAGCAGCCAAGAGAGCGGGGGCCGAACCGGGGAGCTGTTTTTT | CASSQESGGRTGELFF
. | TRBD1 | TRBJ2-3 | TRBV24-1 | TGTGCCACCAGTGATTTATTATTTGGCAGGGGGATCACAGATACGCAGTATTTT | CATSDLLFGRGITDTQYF
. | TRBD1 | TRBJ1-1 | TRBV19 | TGTGCCAGTAGTATGATTGCGTTGCGGCAGGGGGCGTTCGGGGCTTTCTTT | CASSMIALRQGAFGAFF
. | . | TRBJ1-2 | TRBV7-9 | TGTGCCAGCAGCCGCCCGGGGGGCACCTATGGCTACACCTTC | CASSRPGGTYGYTF
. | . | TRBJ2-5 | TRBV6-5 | TGTGCCAGCGCGGAGGGGTGGTCGGGAGAGACCCAGTACTTC | CASAEGWSGETQYF
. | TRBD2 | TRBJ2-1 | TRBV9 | TGTGCCAGCAGCGATACTAGCGGGGGACTCCTCGAGGATGAGCAGTTCTTC | CASSDTSGGLLEDEQFF
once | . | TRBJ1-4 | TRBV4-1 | TGCGCCAGCAGCCAATACAAGTCAGGGATCCCATTTGCAACTAATGAAAAACTGTTTTTT | CASSQYKSGIPFATNEKLFF
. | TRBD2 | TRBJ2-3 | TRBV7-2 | TGTGCCAGCAGCTTAGATTTGCTAGCGGGGTTCACAGATACGCAGTATTTT | CASSLDLLAGFTDTQYF
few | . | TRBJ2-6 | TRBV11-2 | TGTGCCAGCAGCCAACAGGGATCTGGGGCCAACGTCCTGACTTTC | CASSQQGSGANVLTF
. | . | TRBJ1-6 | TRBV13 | TGTGCCAGCAGCCGAGTACAGGGTAGCACCGTGGGATGGCATTCACCCCTCCACTTT | CASSRVQGSTVGWHSPLHF
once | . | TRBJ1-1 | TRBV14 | TGTGCCAGCAGCTTGCAGGAGAACACTGAAGCTTTCTTT | CASSLQENTEAFF
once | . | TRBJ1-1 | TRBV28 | TGTGCCAGCAGTCAACCGGGACAAGGGAACACTGAAGCTTTCTTT | CASSQPGQGNTEAFF